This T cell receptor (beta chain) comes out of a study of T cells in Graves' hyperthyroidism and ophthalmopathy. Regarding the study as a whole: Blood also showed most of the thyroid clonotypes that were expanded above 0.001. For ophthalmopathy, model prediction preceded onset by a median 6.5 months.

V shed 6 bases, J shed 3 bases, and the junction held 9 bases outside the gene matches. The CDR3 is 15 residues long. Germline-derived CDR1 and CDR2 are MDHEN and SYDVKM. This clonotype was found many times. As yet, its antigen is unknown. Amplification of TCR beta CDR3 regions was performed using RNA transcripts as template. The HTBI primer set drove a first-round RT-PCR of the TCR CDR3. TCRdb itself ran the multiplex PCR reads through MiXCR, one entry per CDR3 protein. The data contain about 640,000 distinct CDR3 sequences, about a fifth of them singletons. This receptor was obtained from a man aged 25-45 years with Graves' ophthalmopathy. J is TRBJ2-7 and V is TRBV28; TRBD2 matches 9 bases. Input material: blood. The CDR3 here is CASRPPGLAFYEQYF. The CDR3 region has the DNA TGTGCCAGCAGACCTCCGGGACTAGCTTTCTACGAGCAGTACTTC. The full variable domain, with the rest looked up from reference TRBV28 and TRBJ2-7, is DVKVTQSSRYLVKRTGEKVFLECVQDMDHENMFWYRQDPGLGLRLIYFSYDVKMKEKGDIPEGYSVSREKKERFSLILESASTNQTSMYLCASRPPGLAFYEQYFGPGTRLTVT.